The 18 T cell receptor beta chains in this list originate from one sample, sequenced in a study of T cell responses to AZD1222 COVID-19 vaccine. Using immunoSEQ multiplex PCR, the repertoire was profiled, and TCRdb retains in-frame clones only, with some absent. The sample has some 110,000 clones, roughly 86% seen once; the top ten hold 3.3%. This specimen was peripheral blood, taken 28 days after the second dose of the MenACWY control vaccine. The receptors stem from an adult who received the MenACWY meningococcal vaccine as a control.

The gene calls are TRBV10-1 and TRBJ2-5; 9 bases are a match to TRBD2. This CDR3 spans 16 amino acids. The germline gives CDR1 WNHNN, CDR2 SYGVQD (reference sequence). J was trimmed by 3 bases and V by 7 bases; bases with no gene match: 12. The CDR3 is CASTGELAGSKETQYF. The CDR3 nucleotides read TGCGCCAGCACCGGGGAGCTAGCGGGGAGTAAAGAGACCCAGTACTTC.

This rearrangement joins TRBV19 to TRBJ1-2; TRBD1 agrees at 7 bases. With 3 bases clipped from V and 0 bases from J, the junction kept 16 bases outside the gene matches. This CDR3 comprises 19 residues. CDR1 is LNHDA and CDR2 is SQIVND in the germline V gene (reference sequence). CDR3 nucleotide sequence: TGTGCCAGTAGTATTGACAGGGCATTGGGCGTCGGAGCTAACTATGGCTACACCTTC. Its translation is CASSIDRALGVGANYGYTF.

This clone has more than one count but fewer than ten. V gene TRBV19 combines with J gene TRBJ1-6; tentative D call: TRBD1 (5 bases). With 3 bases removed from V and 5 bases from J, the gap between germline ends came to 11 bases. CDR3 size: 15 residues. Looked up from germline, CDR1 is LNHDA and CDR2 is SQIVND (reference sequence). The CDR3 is CASSIIWGNNSPLHF. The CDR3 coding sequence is TGTGCCAGTAGTATCATCTGGGGCAATAATTCACCCCTCCACTTT. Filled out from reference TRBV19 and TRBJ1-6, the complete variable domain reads DGGITQSPKYLFRKEGQNVTLSCEQNLNHDAMYWYRQDPGQGLRLIYYSQIVNDFQKGDIAEGYSVSREKKESFPLTVTSAQKNPTAFYLCASSIIWGNNSPLHFGNGTRLTVT.

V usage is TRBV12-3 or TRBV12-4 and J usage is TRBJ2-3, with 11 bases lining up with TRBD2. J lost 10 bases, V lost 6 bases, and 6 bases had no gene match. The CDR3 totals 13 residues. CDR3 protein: CASRDTSGGAQYF. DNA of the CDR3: TGTGCCAGCAGAGACACTAGCGGGGGTGCGCAGTATTTT.

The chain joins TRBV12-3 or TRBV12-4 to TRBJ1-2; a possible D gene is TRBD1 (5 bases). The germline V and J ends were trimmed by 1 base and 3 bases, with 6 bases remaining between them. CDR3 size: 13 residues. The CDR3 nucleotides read TGTGCCAGCAGTTTAGGGGACCACTATGGCTACACCTTC. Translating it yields CASSLGDHYGYTF.

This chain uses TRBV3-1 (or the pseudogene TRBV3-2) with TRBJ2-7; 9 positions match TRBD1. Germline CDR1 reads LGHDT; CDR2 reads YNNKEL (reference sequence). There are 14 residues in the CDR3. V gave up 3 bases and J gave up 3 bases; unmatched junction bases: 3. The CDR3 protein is CASSHWDRVYEQYF. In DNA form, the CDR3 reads TGTGCCAGCAGCCATTGGGACAGGGTCTACGAGCAGTACTTC.

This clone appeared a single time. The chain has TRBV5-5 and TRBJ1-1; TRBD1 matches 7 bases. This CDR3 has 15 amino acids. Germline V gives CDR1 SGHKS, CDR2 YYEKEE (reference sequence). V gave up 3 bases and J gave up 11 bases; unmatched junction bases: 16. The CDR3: CASSSQTGMRVSAFF. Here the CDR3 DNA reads TGTGCCAGCAGCTCCCAGACAGGGATGAGAGTATCGGCTTTCTTT. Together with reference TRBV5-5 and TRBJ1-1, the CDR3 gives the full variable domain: DAGVTQSPTHLIKTRGQQVTLRCSPISGHKSVSWYQQVLGQGPQFIFQYYEKEERGRGNFPDRFSARQFPNYSSELNVNALLLGDSALYLCASSSQTGMRVSAFFGQGTRLTVV.

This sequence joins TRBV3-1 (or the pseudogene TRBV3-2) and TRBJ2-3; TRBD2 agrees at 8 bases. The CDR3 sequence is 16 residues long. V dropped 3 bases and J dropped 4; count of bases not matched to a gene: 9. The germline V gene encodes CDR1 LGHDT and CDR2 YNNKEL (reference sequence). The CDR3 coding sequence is TGTGCCAGCAGCCAGTCCCGGGGGGGCCCATCAGATACGCAGTATTTT. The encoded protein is CASSQSRGGPSDTQYF.

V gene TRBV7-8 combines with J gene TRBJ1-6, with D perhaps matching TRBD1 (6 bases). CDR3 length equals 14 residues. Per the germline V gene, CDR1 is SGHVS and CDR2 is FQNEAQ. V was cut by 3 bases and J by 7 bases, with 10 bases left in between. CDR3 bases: TGTGCCAGCAGCTTTGACAGGTCCAATTCACCCCTCCACTTT. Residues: CASSFDRSNSPLHF.

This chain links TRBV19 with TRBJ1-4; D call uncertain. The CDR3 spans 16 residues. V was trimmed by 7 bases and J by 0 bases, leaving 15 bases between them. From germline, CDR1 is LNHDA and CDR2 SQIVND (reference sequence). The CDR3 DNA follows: TGTGCCAGTAACGACCGACGTCCTGCAACTAATGAAAAACTGTTTTTT. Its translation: CASNDRRPATNEKLFF. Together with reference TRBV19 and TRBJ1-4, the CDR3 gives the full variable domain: DGGITQSPKYLFRKEGQNVTLSCEQNLNHDAMYWYRQDPGQGLRLIYYSQIVNDFQKGDIAEGYSVSREKKESFPLTVTSAQKNPTAFYLCASNDRRPATNEKLFFGSGTQLSVL.

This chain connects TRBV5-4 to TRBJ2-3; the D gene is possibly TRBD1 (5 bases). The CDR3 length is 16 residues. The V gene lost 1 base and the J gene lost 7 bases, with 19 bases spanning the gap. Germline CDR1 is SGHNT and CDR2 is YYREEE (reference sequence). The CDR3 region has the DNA TGTGCCAGCAGCTTGAAGTCTCAGGGCCCCCCGCATACGCAGTATTTT. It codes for CASSLKSQGPPHTQYF.

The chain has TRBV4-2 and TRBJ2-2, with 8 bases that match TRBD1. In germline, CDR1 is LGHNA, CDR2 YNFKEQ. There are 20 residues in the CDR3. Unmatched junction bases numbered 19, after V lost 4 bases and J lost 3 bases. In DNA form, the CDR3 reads TGTGCCAGCAGCCCGATAAGTTCCTTCCGAGACAGGGGCGACACCGGGGAGCTGTTTTTT. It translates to CASSPISSFRDRGDTGELFF.

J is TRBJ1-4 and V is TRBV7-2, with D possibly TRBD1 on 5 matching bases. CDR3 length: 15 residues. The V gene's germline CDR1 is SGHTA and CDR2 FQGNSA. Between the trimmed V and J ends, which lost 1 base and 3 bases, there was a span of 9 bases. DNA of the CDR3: TGTGCCAGCAGCTTAGTGCAGGGCCCTAATGAAAAACTGTTTTTT. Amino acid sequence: CASSLVQGPNEKLFF.

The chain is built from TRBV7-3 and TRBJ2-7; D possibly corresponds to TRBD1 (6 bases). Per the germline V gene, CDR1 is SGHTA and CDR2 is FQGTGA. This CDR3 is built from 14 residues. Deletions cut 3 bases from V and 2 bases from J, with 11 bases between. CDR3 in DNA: TGTGCCAGCAGCTTTACTGGGGGCCCCTACGAGCAGTACTTC. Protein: CASSFTGGPYEQYF.

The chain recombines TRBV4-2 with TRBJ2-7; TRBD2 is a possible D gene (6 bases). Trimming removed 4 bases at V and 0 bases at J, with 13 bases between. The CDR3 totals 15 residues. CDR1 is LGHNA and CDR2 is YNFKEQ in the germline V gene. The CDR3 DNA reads TGTGCCAGCAGCCTCCTAAGGGACTTCTCCTACGAGCAGTACTTC. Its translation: CASSLLRDFSYEQYF.

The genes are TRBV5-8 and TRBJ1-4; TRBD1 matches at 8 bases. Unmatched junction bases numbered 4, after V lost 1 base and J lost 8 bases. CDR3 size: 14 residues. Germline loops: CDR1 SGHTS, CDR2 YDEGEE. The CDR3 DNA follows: TGTGCCAGCAGCTTGCGGACAGGGATCGAAAAACTGTTTTTT. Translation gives CASSLRTGIEKLFF.

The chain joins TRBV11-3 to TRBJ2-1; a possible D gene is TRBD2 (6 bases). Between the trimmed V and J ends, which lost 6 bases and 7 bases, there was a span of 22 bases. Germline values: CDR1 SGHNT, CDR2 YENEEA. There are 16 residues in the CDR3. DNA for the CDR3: TGTGCCAGCAGTCTAGGGCCTTCGGGGGTTGGGAATGAGCAGTTCTTC. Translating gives CASSLGPSGVGNEQFF. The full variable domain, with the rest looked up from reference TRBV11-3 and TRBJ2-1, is EAGVVQSPRYKIIEKKQPVAFWCNPISGHNTLYWYLQNLGQGPELLIRYENEEAVDDSQLPKDRFSAERLKGVDSTLKIQPAELGDSAVYLCASSLGPSGVGNEQFFGPGTRLTVL.

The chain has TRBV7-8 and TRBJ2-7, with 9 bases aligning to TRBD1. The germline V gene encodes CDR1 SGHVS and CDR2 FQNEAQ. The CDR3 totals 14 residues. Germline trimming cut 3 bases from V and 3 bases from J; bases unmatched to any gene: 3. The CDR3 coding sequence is TGTGCCAGCAGCTTTACAGGGGGCTACTACGAGCAGTACTTC. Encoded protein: CASSFTGGYYEQYF.